Detailed here is one TCR beta chain. This sample stems from a study of neoadjuvant nivolumab and ipilimumab in lung cancer. This CDR3 spans 15 amino acids. Trimming cost V 3 bases and J 10 bases, with 16 bases left between them. Germline V gene sequence: CDR1 KGHSH, CDR2 LQKENI. Repertoires were generated with immunoSEQ multiplex PCR, while TCRdb's copy carries only in-frame clones and drops some. The table lists about 8,800 clones, 84% of them singletons. This receptor was taken from an adult with non-small cell lung cancer. V is TRBV18 and J is TRBJ1-6; D may be TRBD1 (5 bases). Source: tumor tissue, taken after neoadjuvant nivolumab, alone or with ipilimumab, at or shortly before surgery. This chain's CDR3 is CASSPTQRGDSPLHF. DNA of the CDR3: TGTGCCAGCTCACCGACCCAGAGAGGGGACTCACCCCTCCACTTT.